These 15 T cell receptor beta chains share one sample of origin, sequenced in a study of cytomegalovirus exposure and HLA in healthy donors. The primer mix had 60 Vbeta and 13 Jbeta primers. Some clones are missing from TCRdb's copy, which holds only in-frame ones; the method was immunoSEQ multiplex PCR. The sample holds some 100,000 clones, about 68% seen once. Input material: PBMCs. All receptors derive from a male donor in good health and CMV-seropositive.

V gene TRBV7-3 combines with J gene TRBJ2-1; TRBD1 is a possible D gene (5 bases). Trimming removed 5 bases at V and 8 bases at J, with 19 bases between. CDR1 is SGHTA, CDR2 FQGTGA, per germline. The CDR3 extends over 15 amino acids. In nucleotides, the CDR3 is TGTGCCAGCAGCACCCTAGGGGCTAGATTGGATGAGCAGTTCTTC. It specifies CASSTLGARLDEQFF. Filled out from reference TRBV7-3 and TRBJ2-1, the complete variable domain reads GAGVSQTPSNKVTEKGKYVELRCDPISGHTALYWYRQSLGQGPEFLIYFQGTGAADDSGLPNDRFFAVRPEGSVSTLKIQRTERGDSAVYLCASSTLGARLDEQFFGPGTRLTVL.

The chain employs TRBV2 and TRBJ1-6; D unresolved. This CDR3 spans 13 amino acids. V was shortened by 4 bases and J by 9 bases, with 10 bases between the two germline ends. Looked up from germline, CDR1 is SNHLY and CDR2 is FYNNEI. The CDR3 coding sequence is TGTGCCAGCAGTGGAGGAACACTTTCACCCCTCCACTTT. This encodes CASSGGTLSPLHF.

The rearrangement joins TRBV18 to TRBJ2-2, with 7 bases fitting TRBD2. The CDR3 runs to 17 residues. Germline V gene data show CDR1 as KGHSH and CDR2 as LQKENI. The trim removed 4 bases at V and 0 bases at J, leaving 8 bases unmatched. This CDR3 reads CASSRSGVNPNTGELFF. The DNA for the CDR3 is TGTGCCAGCTCACGAAGCGGGGTCAACCCGAACACCGGGGAGCTGTTTTTT.

The V gene is TRBV2, the J gene TRBJ2-5; 10 nucleotides line up with TRBD2. The DNA end is more similar to TRBJ2-7, so the J call may be wrong. The CDR3 has 15 residues. Looked up from germline, CDR1 is SNHLY and CDR2 is FYNNEI. The CDR3 loop reads CASRKGASGGDEQYF. CDR3 DNA: TGTGCCAGCAGAAAAGGGGCTAGCGGGGGCGACGAGCAGTACTTC.

This chain uses TRBV2 with TRBJ1-6; D unresolved. The CDR3 has 15 residues. The ends were cut back, 5 bases at V and 7 bases at J, with 15 bases in the middle. Germline loops: CDR1 SNHLY, CDR2 FYNNEI. Written as DNA, the CDR3 is TGTGCCAGCAGTCGACGTCTCGACACCAATTCACCCCTCCACTTT. This codes for CASSRRLDTNSPLHF.

The genes are TRBV29-1 and TRBJ2-7, with TRBD2 matching over 8 bases. Germline V gene data show CDR1 as SQVTM and CDR2 as ANQGSEA. The CDR3 has 14 residues. The V gene end was trimmed by 3 bases and the J gene end by 4 bases; junction bases not matched to a gene: 8. The CDR3 DNA follows: TGCAGCGTTGAGGTCGGGGGGGGCCAGTACGAGCAGTACTTC. This encodes CSVEVGGGQYEQYF.

The V and J genes are TRBV4-2 and TRBJ2-6, with D possibly TRBD1 on 5 matching bases. Between the trimmed V and J ends, which lost 4 bases and 9 bases, there was a span of 16 bases. This CDR3 has 15 amino acids. Germline V gives CDR1 LGHNA, CDR2 YNFKEQ. CDR3 nucleotides: TGTGCCAGCAGCCTGGCCCGGCAGGGTGACAACGTCCTGACTTTC. Its protein product is CASSLARQGDNVLTF.

The rearrangement links TRBV19 to TRBJ1-4; 7 nucleotides line up with TRBD1. The junction had 5 bases not matched to a gene; V was cut back by 3 bases and J by 4 bases. This CDR3 has 15 residues. CDR1 is LNHDA and CDR2 is SQIVND in the germline V gene (reference sequence). The CDR3 protein is CASSIAGQSNEKLFF. In DNA form, the CDR3 reads TGTGCCAGTAGTATCGCGGGACAGAGTAATGAAAAACTGTTTTTT.

About this clone: One junction end does not reproduce the germline sequence, and a read error may be involved. This chain joins TRBV7-7 and TRBJ2-5; a possible D gene is TRBD2 (5 bases). Germline values: CDR1 SSHAT, CDR2 FNYEAQ (reference sequence). CDR3 length: 15 amino acids. The CDR3 DNA reads as TGTGCTAGCAGCTTAGTCATTGCGGGTGGTGAGACCCAGTACTTC. It is translated as CASSLVIAGGETQYF.

This clone appeared a few times. The chain links TRBV5-6 to TRBJ2-5; a weak D match, TRBD2 (5 bases). The germline V and J ends were trimmed by 7 bases and 5 bases, with 15 bases remaining between them. The CDR3 sequence is 13 residues long. The germline CDR1 and CDR2 sequences are SGHDT and YYEEEE. The CDR3 nucleotides are TGTGCCAGCGAACCACGGGGAAGGGAGACCCAGTACTTC. Protein: CASEPRGRETQYF. The full variable domain, its missing parts supplied by reference TRBV5-6 and TRBJ2-5, is DAGVTQSPTHLIKTRGQQVTLRCSPKSGHDTVSWYQQALGQGPQFIFQYYEEEERQRGNFPDRFSGHQFPNYSSELNVNALLLGDSALYLCASEPRGRETQYFGPGTRLLVL.

The chain joins TRBV4-3 to TRBJ1-4; TRBD1 is a possible D gene (6 bases). There are 17 residues in the CDR3. The germline gives CDR1 LGHNA, CDR2 YSLEER. V dropped 0 bases and J dropped 4 bases, with 15 bases sitting between them. This CDR3 is CASSQDLVLGGNEKLFF. The CDR3 nucleotides are TGCGCCAGCAGCCAAGATCTGGTCCTAGGGGGTAATGAAAAACTGTTTTTT.

The V gene is TRBV11-2, the J gene TRBJ2-7; 7 positions agree with TRBD1. V was pared by 1 base and J by 5 bases, with 2 bases of the junction left unmatched. This CDR3 has 13 amino acids. Germline CDR1 and CDR2: SGHAT and FQNNGV. The chain's CDR3 is CASSLGQGHEQYF. As DNA, the CDR3 is TGTGCCAGCAGCTTAGGACAGGGCCACGAGCAGTACTTC.

J is TRBJ2-1 and V is TRBV23-1; a weak D match, TRBD2 (5 bases). TRBV23-1 is sorted into the ORF group, with uncertain function. The CDR3 has 16 residues. V lost 2 bases and J 4 bases, leaving 15 bases between the germline ends. The CDR3 region has the DNA TGCGCCAGCAGTCAAGGAACGGGAACCTTTTACAATGAGCAGTTCTTC. Residues: CASSQGTGTFYNEQFF.

J is TRBJ1-6 and V is TRBV6-5; 7 positions agree with TRBD1. The germline CDR1 and CDR2 sequences are MNHEY and SVGAGI. Trimming at V came to 0 bases and at J to 9 bases, leaving 5 bases not matched to a gene. This CDR3 comprises 15 residues. In DNA, the CDR3 is TGTGCCAGCAGTTACTCAGGGACAGAGACTTCACCCCTCCACTTT. This gives the protein CASSYSGTETSPLHF.

This clone was found a few times. The rearrangement joins TRBV6-5 to TRBJ1-3; D perhaps matches TRBD1 (5 bases). Trimming cost V 5 bases and J 0 bases, with 11 bases left between them. This CDR3 has 15 amino acids. Germline V gene lookup returns CDR1 MNHEY and CDR2 SVGAGI. The CDR3 DNA follows: TGTGCCAGCAGTCTACAGGAGACCTCTGGAAACACCATATATTTT. Amino acid sequence: CASSLQETSGNTIYF.